The rows below give T cell receptor beta chains drawn from one sample of a study of tumor-infiltrating lymphocytes in oesophageal squamous cell carcinoma. TCRdb analysed the PCR reads with MiXCR anew, one entry per CDR3 protein. The sample includes approximately 13,000 distinct CDR3 sequences, 45% to 65% seen only once; the top ten take approximately 35%. Specimen: esophageal tumor tissue. The receptors originated from a male donor with esophageal squamous cell carcinoma. The CDR3 runs from the conserved cysteine through the conserved F or W.

V gene: TRBV7-2; J gene: TRBJ2-5; CDR3 protein: CASSLGQGGNTQYF
V gene: TRBV5-1; J gene: TRBJ2-1; CDR3 protein: CASGGGGAYNEQFF
V gene: TRBV11-2; J gene: TRBJ2-5; CDR3 protein: CASSHGTSGVGETQYF
V gene: TRBV7-9; J gene: TRBJ2-5; CDR3 protein: CASSPRAGETQYF
V gene: TRBV6-6; J gene: TRBJ1-2; CDR3 protein: CASSYSAGNGYTF
V gene: TRBV28; J gene: TRBJ1-2; CDR3 protein: CASNPPTGVRYTF
V gene: TRBV19; J gene: TRBJ1-2; CDR3 protein: CASTPTGGAYGYTF
V gene: TRBV7-9; J gene: TRBJ2-7; CDR3 protein: CASAPDSGGGNNEQYF
V gene: TRBV11-2; J gene: TRBJ2-7; CDR3 protein: CASSLDQAGDEQYF
V gene: TRBV5-1; J gene: TRBJ1-6; CDR3 protein: CASSLTGTSDYEQYF
V gene: TRBV5-3; J gene: -; CDR3 protein: CASSFRAGAYEQYF
V gene: TRBV7-2; J gene: TRBJ2-6; CDR3 protein: CASSWGPTSGANVLTF
V gene: TRBV11-2; J gene: TRBJ2-7; CDR3 protein: CASSRRRDSVSEQYF
V gene: TRBV28; J gene: -; CDR3 protein: CASSSSTPGTSGPLGQETQYF
V gene: TRBV28; J gene: TRBJ1-4; CDR3 protein: CASSLLDRDSNEKLFF
V gene: TRBV11-2; J gene: -; CDR3 protein: CASSRQGNTGELFF
V gene: TRBV27; J gene: TRBJ1-1; CDR3 protein: CASSFGQGAEAFF
V gene: TRBV12-3/TRBV12-4; J gene: -; CDR3 protein: CASSWGDSSYGYTF
V gene: TRBV6-5; J gene: -; CDR3 protein: CASSYALRADGRARYEQFF
V gene: TRBV7-2; J gene: -; CDR3 protein: CASSLGGTHLPSYEQYF
V gene: TRBV7-3; J gene: TRBJ2-5; CDR3 protein: CASSSGSGGRQETQYF
V gene: TRBV7-2; J gene: TRBJ2-3; CDR3 protein: CASSETGTAVHTQYF
V gene: TRBV5-4; J gene: TRBJ2-3; CDR3 protein: CASSSRLERADTQYF
V gene: TRBV7-3; J gene: TRBJ2-7; CDR3 protein: CASSLKVAGGNNEQYF
V gene: TRBV7-8; J gene: TRBJ2-5; CDR3 protein: CASSSRTSGSQETQYF
V gene: TRBV10-3; J gene: TRBJ1-6; CDR3 protein: CAISESTGYNSPLHF
V gene: TRBV28; J gene: TRBJ2-3; CDR3 protein: CASCGAGVSTDTQYF
V gene: TRBV25-1; J gene: TRBJ1-5; CDR3 protein: CASSAGTDDSNQPQHF
V gene: TRBV5-1; J gene: TRBJ1-1; CDR3 protein: CASSIGHGTGTEAFF
V gene: TRBV18; J gene: -; CDR3 protein: CASSPPGQQTYEQYF
V gene: TRBV7-2; J gene: -; CDR3 protein: CASSLGGYAYNEQFF
V gene: TRBV5-4; J gene: TRBJ1-4; CDR3 protein: CASSAGLTNEKLFF
V gene: TRBV2; J gene: -; CDR3 protein: CASSGESRGRWEQYF
V gene: TRBV7-2; J gene: -; CDR3 protein: CASSPQGAWQYF
V gene: TRBV7-2; J gene: TRBJ2-7; CDR3 protein: CASSFTSGSYEQYF
V gene: TRBV7-6; J gene: TRBJ2-7; CDR3 protein: CASGTRAPRDNEQYF
V gene: TRBV7-9; J gene: TRBJ1-2; CDR3 protein: CASSSGQSNYGYTF
V gene: TRBV7-2; J gene: TRBJ2-5; CDR3 protein: CASSPGTTQGQYF
V gene: TRBV6-4; J gene: TRBJ2-1; CDR3 protein: CASSLSGEAYNEQFF
V gene: TRBV24-1; J gene: -; CDR3 protein: CATSDPTSAEETQYF
V gene: TRBV6-1; J gene: -; CDR3 protein: CASSPSGGDYNEQYF
V gene: TRBV6-5; J gene: TRBJ2-1; CDR3 protein: CASSYHSKYYNELFF
V gene: TRBV7-9; J gene: -; CDR3 protein: CASSLRTDYEQYF
V gene: TRBV12-3/TRBV12-4; J gene: TRBJ2-5; CDR3 protein: CASSQASGKETQYF
V gene: TRBV19; J gene: TRBJ2-3; CDR3 protein: CASSAKRDFTDTQYF
V gene: TRBV7-3; J gene: TRBJ2-6; CDR3 protein: CASRLDLTGANVLTF
V gene: TRBV6-2/TRBV6-3; J gene: -; CDR3 protein: CASSYWGQGYEQFF
V gene: TRBV12-3/TRBV12-4; J gene: TRBJ2-1; CDR3 protein: CASSLMGSEQFF
V gene: TRBV7-6; J gene: TRBJ2-5; CDR3 protein: CASSLSLTQGQETQYF
V gene: TRBV7-3; J gene: TRBJ2-1; CDR3 protein: CASSWTSGSYNEQFF
V gene: TRBV7-2; J gene: TRBJ2-7; CDR3 protein: CASSQQAGGSYEQYF
V gene: TRBV12-3/TRBV12-4; J gene: TRBJ2-7; CDR3 protein: CASSSRRTSDSSYEQYF
V gene: TRBV7-3; J gene: TRBJ2-3; CDR3 protein: CASSAGLAGDTQYF
V gene: TRBV12-3/TRBV12-4; J gene: -; CDR3 protein: CASSLGLFNEQFF
V gene: TRBV2; J gene: TRBJ2-7; CDR3 protein: CASSRERDYEQYF
V gene: TRBV12-5; J gene: TRBJ2-2; CDR3 protein: CASGLSGELFF
V gene: TRBV24-1; J gene: TRBJ2-3; CDR3 protein: CATASGSSTDTQYF
V gene: TRBV7-8; J gene: TRBJ2-1; CDR3 protein: CASSLAGRDSEQFF